Listed below are T cell receptor beta chains from one sample, sequenced in a study of T cells in Graves' hyperthyroidism and ophthalmopathy. In TCRdb, the multiplex PCR reads were re-called with MiXCR into one record per CDR3 protein. The repertoire holds around 290,000 distinct CDR3 sequences, with less than 15% as singletons. Sequenced input: blood. These receptors were taken from a woman in her twenties or thirties with Graves' hyperthyroidism that later progressed to Graves' ophthalmopathy. CDR3s include the opening cysteine and the closing phenylalanine or tryptophan. Each record gives: V gene, J gene, D gene, clone size, CDR3 protein, CDR3 DNA. A D gene is named only where the DNA matches it firmly. Some rows mark clone size as missing; the rest say once, few, many or name a class of expanded clone.

TRBV6-1	TRBJ1-2	.	many	CASSPRTYPTNYGYTF	TGTGCCAGCAGCCCTCGGACCTACCCCACTAACTATGGCTACACCTTC
TRBV3-1	TRBJ2-2	.	few	CASKHTGELFF	TGTGCCAGCAAACACACCGGGGAGCTGTTTTTT
TRBV19	TRBJ1-5	TRBD1	.	CASSIQGGGQPQHF	TGTGCCAGTAGTATTCAGGGGGGCGGGCAGCCCCAGCATTTT
TRBV28	TRBJ2-7	.	many	CASSLAANYEQYF	TGTGCCAGCAGTTTGGCGGCAAACTACGAGCAGTACTTC
TRBV24-1	TRBJ2-7	.	few	CATSDLRGGGEQYF	TGTGCCACCAGTGATTTGCGGGGTGGTGGCGAGCAGTACTTC
TRBV5-1	TRBJ2-1	TRBD2	many	CASSLRQGLTSGKDEQFF	TGCGCCAGCAGCTTGCGGCAGGGTCTGACTAGCGGGAAGGATGAGCAGTTCTTC
TRBV29-1	TRBJ2-5	TRBD2	many	CSVERELQETQYF	TGCAGCGTTGAGCGGGAGCTACAAGAGACCCAGTACTTC
TRBV7-2	TRBJ2-5	.	many	CASSLLPGPGETQYF	TGTGCCAGCAGCTTGCTCCCGGGACCGGGAGAGACCCAGTACTTC
TRBV14	TRBJ2-5	TRBD1	many	CARDRVSRETQYF	TGTGCCAGGGACAGGGTCTCTCGGGAGACCCAGTACTTC
TRBV13	TRBJ2-7	TRBD1	many	CASNPGQGYEQYF	TGTGCCAGCAACCCGGGACAGGGCTACGAGCAGTACTTC
TRBV7-2	TRBJ1-3	TRBD1	.	CASSLRPLYRDSRSGNTIYF	TGTGCCAGCAGCTTAAGACCCCTCTACCGGGACAGCCGCTCTGGAAACACCATATATTTT
TRBV12-3/TRBV12-4	TRBJ1-1	TRBD1	once	CASSPTGGNTEAFF	TGTGCCAGCAGCCCGACAGGGGGTAACACTGAAGCTTTCTTT
TRBV19	TRBJ2-7	.	few	CASSIEKVFLHEQYF	TGTGCCAGTAGTATAGAAAAAGTTTTTCTACACGAGCAGTACTTC
TRBV18	TRBJ2-1	TRBD2	many	CASSPGLAGVNEQFF	TGTGCCAGCTCACCGGGACTAGCGGGAGTCAATGAGCAGTTCTTC
TRBV3-1	TRBJ2-5	.	many	CASREDPNKTQYF	TGTGCCAGCAGGGAGGACCCTAATAAGACCCAGTACTTC
TRBV19	TRBJ2-6	TRBD1	.	CASSWGTGYEANVLTF	TGTGCCAGTAGTTGGGGGACAGGGTATGAGGCCAACGTCCTGACTTTC
TRBV12-3/TRBV12-4	TRBJ1-2	.	many	CASGSYNNYGYTF	TGTGCCTCGGGGAGCTACAATAACTATGGCTACACCTTC
TRBV20-1	TRBJ1-1	.	many	CSAGRIGDPEAFF	TGCAGTGCTGGACGAATCGGGGACCCTGAAGCTTTCTTT
TRBV7-2	TRBJ2-5	.	.	CASSLWGGPETQYF	TGTGCCAGCAGCCTCTGGGGGGGGCCAGAGACCCAGTACTTC
TRBV9	TRBJ1-1	.	many	CASSPVGENTEAFF	TGTGCCAGCAGCCCAGTGGGGGAGAACACTGAAGCTTTCTTT
TRBV25-1	TRBJ2-7	.	few	CASSGDRIFNEQYF	TGTGCCAGCAGTGGAGACAGGATCTTTAATGAGCAGTACTTC
TRBV4-3	TRBJ2-7	TRBD2	many	CASSQEPPREGYYEQYF	TGCGCCAGCAGCCAAGAACCTCCGCGGGAGGGCTACTACGAGCAGTACTTC
TRBV11-3	TRBJ2-1	TRBD2	.	CASSLRVTGGPYNEQFF	TGTGCCAGCAGCTTAAGGGTAACGGGAGGGCCATACAATGAGCAGTTCTTC
TRBV6-1	TRBJ1-3	.	many	CASGTRGSGNTIYF	TGTGCCAGCGGGACCAGGGGTTCTGGAAACACCATATATTTT
TRBV10-3	TRBJ2-3	.	few	CALSPSGSPDTQYF	TGTGCCCTGTCCCCGAGTGGTAGCCCAGATACGCAGTATTTT
TRBV5-1	TRBJ2-7	.	.	CASSNILEHSYEQYF	TGCGCCAGCAGCAACATACTAGAGCACTCCTACGAGCAGTACTTC
TRBV9	TRBJ2-6	TRBD1	.	CASSVYLDRVGANVLTF	TGTGCCAGCAGCGTATACCTTGACAGGGTTGGGGCCAACGTCCTGACTTTC
TRBV29-1	TRBJ2-7	.	many	CSVEEDISYEQYF	TGCAGCGTTGAGGAGGACATCTCCTACGAGCAGTACTTC
TRBV28	TRBJ1-4	TRBD1	few	CASSLRGGQLNEKLFF	TGTGCCAGCAGCCTCCGGGGGGGACAGCTAAATGAAAAACTGTTTTTT
TRBV13	TRBJ2-2	.	many	CASSWNSGTGELFF	TGTGCCAGCAGCTGGAATTCAGGGACCGGGGAGCTGTTTTTT
TRBV6-1	TRBJ1-4	TRBD1	many	CASIQRQGAMELFF	TGTGCCAGCATACAACGTCAGGGGGCGATGGAACTGTTTTTT
TRBV9	TRBJ1-2	TRBD1	many	CANSAWDSAGYTF	TGTGCCAACAGCGCCTGGGACAGTGCGGGCTACACCTTC
TRBV18	TRBJ2-7	TRBD2	many	CASSLGVSGSNEQYF	TGTGCCAGCTCGCTCGGGGTAAGCGGGAGTAACGAGCAGTACTTC
TRBV2	TRBJ2-5	.	many	CASSDRGLQETQYF	TGTGCCAGCAGTGACAGGGGACTCCAAGAGACCCAGTACTTC
TRBV19	TRBJ1-2	.	few	CASSVVVHYGYTF	TGTGCCAGTAGTGTTGTGGTTCACTATGGCTACACCTTC
TRBV10-3	TRBJ2-3	.	.	CAISETPSETDTQYF	TGTGCCATCAGTGAGACACCTTCAGAGACAGATACGCAGTATTTT
TRBV24-1	TRBJ2-3	.	many	CATSDPGTPGDTQYF	TGTGCCACCAGTGACCCCGGGACACCAGGGGATACGCAGTATTTT
TRBV29-1	TRBJ2-3	.	many	CSVRVDAVDTQYF	TGCAGCGTGAGGGTCGACGCGGTAGATACGCAGTATTTT
TRBV6-1	TRBJ2-3	.	few	CASSLYRELIPPDTQYF	TGTGCCAGCAGTCTATACAGGGAGTTAATCCCCCCAGATACGCAGTATTTT
TRBV19	TRBJ2-5	.	.	CASSISGKTQYF	TGTGCCAGTAGTATCTCAGGGAAGACCCAGTACTTC
TRBV6-2/TRBV6-3	TRBJ2-3	.	many	CASSKPEGTDTQYF	TGTGCCAGCAGTAAACCGGAGGGAACAGATACGCAGTATTTT
TRBV7-3	TRBJ2-5	.	many	CASSLTREETQYF	TGTGCCAGCAGCTTAACCAGGGAAGAGACCCAGTACTTC
TRBV6-1	TRBJ2-3	.	.	CASSPTSGLRTDTQYF	TGTGCCAGCAGCCCTACTTCGGGACTCCGCACAGATACGCAGTATTTT
TRBV28	TRBJ2-7	.	many	CASSTGYEQYF	TGTGCCAGCAGTACAGGCTACGAGCAGTACTTC
TRBV6-1	TRBJ2-5	TRBD2	many	CASSYMVQTSGRETQYF	TGTGCCAGCAGCTATATGGTACAGACTAGCGGGAGAGAGACCCAGTACTTC
TRBV28	TRBJ2-1	TRBD2	many	CASSFAGGRAPVEQFF	TGTGCCAGCAGTTTTGCCGGTGGGAGGGCCCCGGTTGAGCAGTTCTTC
TRBV20-1	TRBJ1-2	.	many	CSARALGFYGYTF	TGCAGTGCTAGAGCACTGGGGTTCTATGGCTACACCTTC
TRBV7-2	TRBJ2-5	TRBD2	many	CASSILAGGETQYF	TGTGCCAGCAGCATACTAGCGGGAGGAGAGACCCAGTACTTC
TRBV6-4	TRBJ2-1	TRBD1	.	CASSGQGSDEQFF	TGTGCCAGCTCGGGACAGGGTTCCGATGAGCAGTTCTTC